Below, 27 T cell receptor beta chains from the same sample are listed, as sequenced in a study of OX40 agonist ivuxolimab in advanced cancers. Measured with immunoSEQ multiplex PCR; TCRdb has only the in-frame clones, and not every one. The table records about 23,000 clones, around four fifths of them present only once. Source: CD4+ or CD8+ T cells sorted from blood, taken in a trial of the OX40 agonist ivuxolimab. The receptors originated from an adult with an advanced solid tumor such as melanoma, head and neck, liver or kidney cancer.

The gene calls are TRBV14 and TRBJ1-6, with a tentative D call TRBD1 (5 bases). CDR3 length: 18 amino acids. The V gene lost 5 bases and the J gene lost 3 bases, with 20 bases spanning the gap. The germline V gene encodes CDR1 SGHDN and CDR2 FVKESK. CDR3 nucleotides: TGTGCCAGCAGCGAATTCGTATCTGGGGCTTACTATAATTCACCCCTCCACTTT. Translating gives CASSEFVSGAYYNSPLHF.

This clone was seen once. The chain couples TRBV9 to TRBJ2-1; a possible D gene is TRBD1 (7 bases). Germline lookup yields CDR1 SGDLS and CDR2 YYNGEE. The V and J ends lost 4 bases and 7 bases respectively, with 21 bases between them. This CDR3 has 16 amino acids. The CDR3 here is CASSPPSGRGVNEQFF. DNA for the CDR3: TGTGCCAGCAGCCCTCCCTCGGGCAGGGGGGTTAATGAGCAGTTCTTC.

The rearrangement joins TRBV7-9 to TRBJ1-4, with TRBD1 identical over 8 bases. The CDR3 is 15 residues long. Per the germline V gene, CDR1 is SEHNR and CDR2 is FQNEAQ (reference sequence). V shed 6 bases and J 0 bases; nucleotides not matched to a gene: 3. CDR3 bases: TGTGCCAGCAGGGGGGGACAGGCAACTAATGAAAAACTGTTTTTT. This translates into CASRGGQATNEKLFF.

This clone is medium-sized within its sample. V is TRBV9 and J is TRBJ2-3; a weak D match, TRBD1 (6 bases). The CDR3 has 12 amino acids. V was pared by 4 bases and J by 5 bases, with 8 bases between. From germline, CDR1 is SGDLS and CDR2 YYNGEE. This CDR3 is CASSPTGDTQYF. CDR3 DNA: TGTGCCAGCAGCCCGACAGGAGATACGCAGTATTTT.

This clone was seen once. The chain joins TRBV19 to TRBJ2-1, with 9 nucleotides matching TRBD2. The V segment lost 8 bases and the J segment 2 bases; nucleotides outside the gene matches: 7. This CDR3 is 15 amino acids long. Germline CDR1 and CDR2: LNHDA and SQIVND (reference sequence). CDR3 region: CASALSGGPYNEQFF. The CDR3 bases are TGTGCCAGTGCTCTTAGCGGGGGACCCTACAATGAGCAGTTCTTC.

The CDR3 nucleotides are TGTGCCAGCAGGGAGCGAGCGGGGGGATACAATGAGCAGTTCTTC. Encoded protein: CASRERAGGYNEQFF. The chain uses TRBV2 and TRBJ2-1; 9 nucleotides agree with TRBD2. CDR1 SNHLY and CDR2 FYNNEI come from the germline V gene. The CDR3 covers 15 residues. V gave up 6 bases and J gave up 4 bases; unmatched junction bases: 7.

The rearrangement joins TRBV2 to TRBJ2-7; D uncertain. Germline CDR1 SNHLY, CDR2 FYNNEI. The CDR3 has 15 amino acids. The V gene lost 6 bases and the J gene lost 0 bases, with 15 bases spanning the gap. The CDR3 reads CASSPTPTSSYEQYF. CDR3 sequence (DNA): TGTGCCAGCAGCCCGACCCCGACGAGCTCCTACGAGCAGTACTTC.

The rearrangement joins TRBV5-6 to TRBJ1-2; D not resolved. The V end lost 1 base, the J end lost 4 bases, and 17 bases lay between the germline ends. Germline-derived CDR1 and CDR2 are SGHDT and YYEEEE. The CDR3 loop spans 16 amino acids. CDR3 residues: CASSLPRGIMAYGYTF. CDR3 sequence (DNA): TGTGCCAGCAGCTTGCCACGTGGGATTATGGCCTATGGCTACACCTTC.

This clone has only a few counts. The CDR3 region is CASSASDSMNTEAFF. In DNA form, the CDR3 reads TGTGCCAGCAGCGCCTCGGACAGTATGAACACTGAAGCTTTCTTT. The chain combines TRBV9 with TRBJ1-1; weak D call: TRBD1 (6 bases). The length of the CDR3 is 15 residues. V dropped 3 bases and J dropped 0 bases, with 12 bases sitting between them. Germline CDR1 is SGDLS and CDR2 is YYNGEE.

The chain recombines TRBV2 with TRBJ1-2; D gene uncertain. The CDR3 consists of 15 residues. The V and J ends lost 1 base and 2 bases respectively, with 11 bases between them. The V gene's germline CDR1 is SNHLY and CDR2 FYNNEI. DNA for the CDR3: TGTGCCAGCAGTGAAGATGGCAGACCCAACTATGGCTACACCTTC. Protein sequence: CASSEDGRPNYGYTF.

The chain carries TRBV5-6 and TRBJ1-5; a possible D gene is TRBD1 (6 bases). The V gene's germline CDR1 is SGHDT and CDR2 YYEEEE. Trimming took off 5 bases at V and 4 bases at J, with 10 bases between the two ends. The CDR3 consists of 13 residues. CDR3 sequence reads: CASSIQGNQPQHF. The CDR3, as DNA: TGTGCCAGCAGTATACAGGGAAATCAGCCCCAGCATTTT.

The J gene is TRBJ1-1, the V gene TRBV5-6; no clear D. The CDR3 has 14 residues. Deletions cut 4 bases from V and 3 bases from J, with 13 bases between. The germline CDR1 and CDR2 sequences are SGHDT and YYEEEE. The CDR3 reads CASSPGPIDTEAFF. The CDR3 DNA is TGTGCCAGCAGCCCCGGACCAATAGACACTGAAGCTTTCTTT.

The genes are TRBV9 and TRBJ2-1, with 9 bases aligning to TRBD2. V trimming: 1 base; J trimming: 6 bases; junction bases outside the gene matches: 5. Germline values: CDR1 SGDLS, CDR2 YYNGEE. The CDR3 loop spans 15 amino acids. The CDR3 is CASSVWGSGGNEQFF. DNA for the CDR3: TGTGCCAGCAGCGTATGGGGTAGCGGGGGCAATGAGCAGTTCTTC.

The chain uses TRBV10-3 and TRBJ2-2; D gene ambiguous. CDR1 and CDR2 (germline): ENHRY, SYGVKD. V was cut by 9 bases and J by 0 bases, with 14 bases left in between. The CDR3 contains 15 residues. The CDR3, as DNA: TGTGCCATTCTGGCCTCCAGTCCGAACACCGGGGAGCTGTTTTTT. Its translation is CAILASSPNTGELFF.

The V gene is TRBV7-2, the J gene TRBJ1-5; a possible D gene is TRBD1 (6 bases). The CDR3 runs 16 residues. In germline, CDR1 is SGHTA, CDR2 FQGNSA. Trimming shortened V by 0 bases and J by 0 bases, and 9 bases separated the two germline ends. In nucleotides, the CDR3 is TGTGCCAGCAGCTTAGCGGACAGCTATAGCAATCAGCCCCAGCATTTT. Amino acids: CASSLADSYSNQPQHF.

The chain recombines TRBV2 with TRBJ1-1; TRBD1 agrees at 8 bases. The germline CDR1 and CDR2 sequences are SNHLY and FYNNEI. The V segment lost 0 bases and the J segment 3 bases; nucleotides outside the gene matches: 9. The CDR3 has 17 residues. CDR3 coding DNA: TGTGCCAGCAGTGAAGCGCGGACAGGGAGGACGGACACTGAAGCTTTCTTT. This gives the protein CASSEARTGRTDTEAFF.

The V call is TRBV4-3, the J call TRBJ1-3, with unresolved D. This CDR3 spans 16 amino acids. Germline V gene lookup returns CDR1 LGHNA and CDR2 YSLEER. The ends were cut back, 0 bases at V and 5 bases at J, with 14 bases in the middle. This CDR3 reads CASSQDRGDMRNTIYF. As DNA, the CDR3 is TGCGCCAGCAGCCAAGATCGTGGGGATATGCGAAACACCATATATTTT.

The gene calls are TRBV6-5 and TRBJ1-2; D uncertain. Germline lookup yields CDR1 MNHEY and CDR2 SVGAGI. Deletions cut 2 bases from V and 0 bases from J, with 4 bases between. CDR3 size: 13 residues. The DNA of the CDR3 is TGTGCCAGCAGTTACGACACTAACTATGGCTACACCTTC. This codes for CASSYDTNYGYTF.

This chain links TRBV29-1 with TRBJ2-7; D may be TRBD1 (5 bases). Germline CDR1 reads SQVTM; CDR2 reads ANQGSEA. CDR3 length: 12 residues. Trimming left V 0 bases short and J 6 bases short, with 9 bases between. CDR3: CSVEEIRGEQYF. CDR3 nucleotide sequence: TGCAGCGTTGAAGAGATAAGGGGCGAGCAGTACTTC.

The chain carries TRBV7-8 and TRBJ1-4; D is perhaps TRBD1 (5 bases). Trimming removed 4 bases from V and 6 bases from J, with 12 bases in between. The CDR3 covers 14 residues. The V gene's germline CDR1 is SGHVS and CDR2 FQNEAQ. The CDR3: CASSSIWGDEKLFF. DNA of the CDR3: TGTGCCAGCAGCTCTATCTGGGGGGATGAAAAACTGTTTTTT.

The J gene is TRBJ2-7, the V gene TRBV4-1; D unclear. Germline-derived CDR1 and CDR2 are MGHRA and YSYEKL. V was pared by 3 bases and J by 1 base, with 16 bases between. The CDR3 runs to 16 residues. In nucleotides, the CDR3 is TGCGCCAGCAGCCACTCAATATCGACACTTTCCTACGAGCAGTACTTC. Residues: CASSHSISTLSYEQYF.

This rearrangement joins TRBV25-1 to TRBJ1-2; the match to TRBD1 covers 7 bases. This CDR3 contains 13 residues. In germline, CDR1 is MGHDK, CDR2 SYGVNS. Trimming cost V 4 bases and J 8 bases; bases outside gene matches: 7. The CDR3: CASSGGQVGGYTF. As DNA, the CDR3 is TGTGCCAGCAGTGGCGGACAGGTCGGGGGCTACACCTTC.

The rearrangement uses TRBV4-3 and TRBJ1-6; D unresolved. The CDR3 runs 18 residues. V shed 0 bases and J shed 8 bases, with 20 bases lying between them. Per the germline V gene, CDR1 is LGHNA and CDR2 is YSLEER. This CDR3 is CASSQDVQAASLYSPLHF. The CDR3 nucleotides are TGCGCCAGCAGCCAAGATGTCCAGGCAGCCAGCCTATATTCACCCCTCCACTTT.

The rearrangement links TRBV11-2 to TRBJ1-2; 7 bases are a match to TRBD1. CDR1 is SGHAT and CDR2 is FQNNGV in the germline V gene. This CDR3 is 17 amino acids long. V gave up 5 bases and J gave up 4 bases; unmatched junction bases: 16. CDR3 in DNA: TGTGCCAGCAGCATTCCAGGGGGGCCAGCTTCAGGCTATGGCTACACCTTC. Encoded protein: CASSIPGGPASGYGYTF.

The chain uses TRBV10-3 and TRBJ2-2, with D possibly matching TRBD2 (6 bases). Germline V gene sequence: CDR1 ENHRY, CDR2 SYGVKD. The length of the CDR3 is 12 residues. Trimming took off 11 bases at V and 6 bases at J, with 13 bases between the two ends. In nucleotides, the CDR3 is TGTGCCGCAGAGACGGGGGCCGGGGAGCTGTTTTTT. Its protein is CAAETGAGELFF.

The chain is built from TRBV5-1 and TRBJ1-5, with no clear D. The CDR3 length is 13 residues. CDR1 SGHRS and CDR2 YFSETQ come from the germline V gene. V gave up 4 bases and J gave up 5 bases, with 10 bases separating them. This CDR3 is CASSMEGDQPQHF. The DNA for the CDR3 is TGCGCCAGCAGCATGGAAGGTGATCAGCCCCAGCATTTT.

This chain joins TRBV10-2 and TRBJ2-1; D gene uncertain. The ends were cut back, 0 bases at V and 2 bases at J, with 5 bases in the middle. Germline V gene sequence: CDR1 WSHSY, CDR2 SAAADI. CDR3 length: 14 residues. The CDR3 DNA reads TGCGCCAGCAGTGAGTCTAAGCCCTACAATGAGCAGTTCTTC. Protein sequence: CASSESKPYNEQFF.